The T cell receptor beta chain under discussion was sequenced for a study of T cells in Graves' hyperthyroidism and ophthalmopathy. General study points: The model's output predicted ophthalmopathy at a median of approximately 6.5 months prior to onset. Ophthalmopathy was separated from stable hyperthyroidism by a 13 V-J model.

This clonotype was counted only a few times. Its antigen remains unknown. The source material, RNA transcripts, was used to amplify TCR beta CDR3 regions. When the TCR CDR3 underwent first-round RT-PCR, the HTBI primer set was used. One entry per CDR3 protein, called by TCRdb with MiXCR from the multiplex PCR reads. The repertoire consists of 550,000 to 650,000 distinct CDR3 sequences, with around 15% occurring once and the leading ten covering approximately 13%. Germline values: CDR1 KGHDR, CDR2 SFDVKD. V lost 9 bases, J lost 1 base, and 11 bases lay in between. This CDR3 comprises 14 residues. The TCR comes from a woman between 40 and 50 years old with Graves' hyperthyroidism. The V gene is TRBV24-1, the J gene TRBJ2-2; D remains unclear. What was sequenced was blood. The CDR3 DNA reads TGTGCCACCTCCCCGGACGTGAACACCGGGGAGCTGTTTTTT. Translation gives CATSPDVNTGELFF.